This T cell receptor (beta chain) was recorded in a study of blood T cell repertoires in COVID-19. The wider study: There were acute and convalescent COVID-19 samples, and they came from the United States, Italy and Spain.

Source study methods: Amplification of reference gene primers provided the estimated nucleated cell counts. Clones were read by immunoSEQ multiplex PCR, and TCRdb kept only the in-frame ones, dropping some. Clone size and V and J calls were adopted from that table, with D and trimming inferred from the DNA. The table records some 270,000 clones, more than 75% of them present only once. Patients of the Seattle cohort, enrolled during active infection, were followed longitudinally. Germline values: CDR1 WNHNN, CDR2 SYGVQD (reference sequence). The CDR3 runs to 14 residues. After removal of 1 base from V and 4 bases from J, the junction contained 0 bases not matched to a gene.

The rearrangement joins TRBV10-1 to TRBJ1-1; 10 nucleotides agree with TRBD1. This clonotype was sampled from a woman older than 75 with COVID-19, enrolled during active disease. Material: peripheral blood. The CDR3 reads CASSEWTGGTEAFF. In DNA form, the CDR3 reads TGCGCCAGCAGTGAGTGGACAGGGGGCACTGAAGCTTTCTTT.